This T cell receptor beta chain is from a study of T-cell reconstitution after alpha-beta-depleted transplantation in children. Overall study results and limits: After transplant, high TCRbeta diversity at day 60 in some patients arose from surviving recipient T cells and thymic progenitors. Diversity and T-cell counts at one year after transplant derived mostly from new T cells. At around two months after transplant, the alpha-beta T cells were reportedly derived from several hundred expanded clones that came from non-depleted graft cells.

As it was prepared, the TCRbeta library received unique molecular identifiers. A single record per CDR3 protein comes from TCRdb applying MiXCR to the PCR reads. The data contain 600,000 to 700,000 distinct CDR3 sequences, about an eighth of them singletons. Notes on this clonotype: Its antigen is still unknown.

The source was PBMCs, collected before TCRalphabeta/CD19-depleted stem cell transplant. The sequence was obtained from a girl aged 2-10 years with congenital amegakaryocytic thrombocytopenia, due to receive a stem cell transplant.

The DNA for the CDR3 is TGTGCCAGCAGTTTCGGGACTAGCGGAGAACAAGAGACCCAGTACTTC. Its translation is CASSFGTSGEQETQYF. The chain combines TRBV12-3 or TRBV12-4 with TRBJ2-5; TRBD2 aligns across 11 bases. This CDR3 region has 16 residues. The V gene end was trimmed by 3 bases and the J gene end by 2 bases; junction bases not matched to a gene: 5.